Below are 15 T cell receptor beta chains sequenced from a single sample in a study of human T cells and chemical hapten exposure. TCRdb re-called the RACE reads with MiXCR, one entry per CDR3 protein. The sample consists of roughly 150,000 distinct CDR3 sequences, roughly 25% of them appearing once. Indicated time point: patch test 3, about 24 weeks after DPC sensitization. Sample treatment: therapeutic diphenylcyclopropenone sensitization with weekly scalp DPC. The input for sequencing was whole blood, taken in connection with sensitization to the hapten diphenylcyclopropenone (DPC). The receptors originated from a young woman with alopecia areata. Some clones in this sample may be carry-over from other donors' samples.

This clonotype was recorded a few times. The chain uses TRBV3-1 and TRBJ1-5, with a tentative D call TRBD1 (6 bases). The CDR3 sequence is 15 residues long. Germline values: CDR1 LGHDT, CDR2 YNNKEL (reference sequence). The V end lost 1 base, the J end lost 7 bases, and 14 bases lay between the germline ends. The CDR3 DNA sequence: TGTGCCAGCAGCCAAGCGGGCAGGGGAGGCCAGCCCCAGCATTTT. Translated: CASSQAGRGGQPQHF.

This clonotype was counted a few times. The chain carries TRBV4-1 and TRBJ1-1, with 9 positions matching TRBD1. The CDR3 contains 14 residues. Germline V gene sequence: CDR1 MGHRA, CDR2 YSYEKL. Trimming removed 3 bases from V and 4 bases from J; junction bases left unmatched: 3. The chain's CDR3 is CASSHRDRATEAFF. The DNA for the CDR3 is TGCGCCAGCAGCCACAGGGACAGGGCCACTGAAGCTTTCTTT.

This rearrangement joins TRBV2 to TRBJ2-3, with no clear D. Germline V gene sequence: CDR1 SNHLY, CDR2 FYNNEI. CDR3 length: 15 amino acids. The V and J ends lost 2 bases and 2 bases respectively, with 11 bases between them. This chain's CDR3 is CASSEPAPDTDTQYF. For the CDR3, the DNA is TGTGCCAGCAGTGAACCAGCGCCCGACACAGATACGCAGTATTTT.

V is TRBV7-9 and J is TRBJ2-7; D is unresolved. Between the trimmed V and J ends, which lost 3 bases and 2 bases, there was a span of 8 bases. CDR1 is SEHNR, CDR2 FQNEAQ, per germline (reference sequence). This CDR3 comprises 13 residues. In DNA form, the CDR3 reads TGTGCCAGCAGCTTTGCGACTGCCTACGAGCAGTACTTC. Its translation is CASSFATAYEQYF.

The chain is built from TRBV5-1 and TRBJ2-3, with a possible D match to TRBD2 (5 bases). Trimming pared 7 bases from V and 2 bases from J, leaving 8 bases between. Germline V CDR1 and CDR2: SGHRS, YFSETQ. The CDR3 contains 12 residues. The CDR3 spells CASGGITDTQYF. The DNA for the CDR3 is TGCGCCAGCGGAGGTATCACAGATACGCAGTATTTT.

This rearrangement joins TRBV4-3 to TRBJ2-1; 9 nucleotides agree with TRBD2. CDR3 length: 16 amino acids. Germline CDR1 is LGHNA and CDR2 is YSLEER. The trim removed 0 bases at V and 4 bases at J, leaving 4 bases unmatched. The CDR3 is CASSQDAGGPYNEQFF. The CDR3 coding sequence is TGCGCCAGCAGCCAAGACGCGGGAGGGCCTTACAATGAGCAGTTCTTC.

This clonotype was detected a few times. This chain connects TRBV29-1 to TRBJ2-7; 11 bases agree with TRBD2. The germline V gene encodes CDR1 SQVTM and CDR2 ANQGSEA. This CDR3 is 14 amino acids long. Trimming removed 3 bases from V and 2 bases from J; junction bases left unmatched: 3. The CDR3, as DNA: TGCAGCGTTGATCTAGCGGGAGGCCCCTACGAGCAGTACTTC. Protein sequence: CSVDLAGGPYEQYF.

The chain recombines TRBV20-1 with TRBJ2-3; D not certain. CDR1 is DFQATT, CDR2 SNEGSKA, per germline (reference sequence). The CDR3 sequence is 10 residues long. V was trimmed by 7 bases and J by 9 bases, leaving 11 bases between them. CDR3 bases: TGCAGTGGATTGGAAAGGACGCAGTATTTT. Its protein is CSGLERTQYF.

Only a few counts were recorded for this clonotype. This chain links TRBV12-2 with TRBJ1-6; the table's D call, TRBD1, was not checked against the DNA. TRBV12-2 is a pseudogene locus. CDR3 size: 14 residues. CDR3 bases: TGTGCAAGTCGCTTAGAGGCAGGGGATTCACCCCTCCACTTT. As protein: CASRLEAGDSPLHF.

The chain couples TRBV11-2 to TRBJ2-1; D is unclear. CDR1 is SGHAT and CDR2 is FQNNGV in the germline V gene. The CDR3 loop spans 14 amino acids. V gave up 5 bases and J gave up 0 bases, with 8 bases separating them. The CDR3 region is CASSPYLSYNEQFF. The CDR3 DNA is TGTGCCAGCAGCCCCTATCTCTCCTACAATGAGCAGTTCTTC.

Comment on this clonotype: The junction differs from germline at one of its ends, possibly a read error. The chain carries TRBV20-1 and TRBJ2-1, with 7 bases lining up with TRBD2. The CDR3 is 10 amino acids. CDR1 is DFQATT, CDR2 SNEGSKA, per germline (reference sequence). Here the CDR3 DNA reads TGTGGCACCTGGGGGGGTGAGCAGTTCTTC. It yields the protein CGTWGGEQFF.

The chain recombines TRBV7-9 with TRBJ2-5; TRBD1 or TRBD2 may be the D gene (5 bases each). This CDR3 is 15 amino acids long. Germline CDR1 reads SEHNR; CDR2 reads FQNEAQ (reference sequence). Trimming left V 5 bases short and J 3 bases short, with 16 bases between. The CDR3 bases are TGTGCCAGCAGCCCGAGGGGTCCAGAGGAAGAGACCCAGTACTTC. Its protein product is CASSPRGPEEETQYF. Using reference TRBV7-9 and TRBJ2-5 for the parts outside the CDR3, the full variable domain is DTGVSQNPRHKITKRGQNVTFRCDPISEHNRLYWYRQTLGQGPEFLTYFQNEAQLEKSRLLSDRFSAERPKGSFSTLEIQRTEQGDSAMYLCASSPRGPEEETQYFGPGTRLLVL.

This clonotype was observed at least ten times. The J gene is TRBJ1-2, the V gene TRBV6-2 or TRBV6-3, with a weak D call TRBD1 (6 bases). V was cut by 6 bases and J by 0 bases, with 14 bases left in between. CDR3 length: 15 amino acids. Germline CDR1 and CDR2: MNHEY and SVGEGT. Here the CDR3 reads CASSGRTATNYGYTF. In nucleotides, the CDR3 is TGTGCCAGCAGCGGTAGGACAGCAACTAACTATGGCTACACCTTC.

This clonotype has a handful of counts. The chain joins TRBV6-6 to TRBJ2-7; D may match TRBD1 or TRBD2 (6 bases each). The CDR3 has 16 amino acids. Germline values: CDR1 MNHNY, CDR2 SVGAGI (reference sequence). With 7 bases removed from V and 0 bases from J, the gap between germline ends came to 19 bases. Written as DNA, the CDR3 is TGTGCCAGCAACCCATCGGGGGCCAACCCCTCCTACGAGCAGTACTTC. Protein product: CASNPSGANPSYEQYF.

The CDR3 DNA follows: TGCGCCAGCAGCCAATCCCGGAGCGCTAAACTGTTTTTT. It specifies CASSQSRSAKLFF. The J gene is TRBJ1-4, the V gene TRBV4-3, with D unclear. CDR1 is LGHNA and CDR2 is YSLEER in the germline V gene. The CDR3 contains 13 residues. V lost 2 bases, J lost 11 bases, and 12 bases lay in between.